This T cell receptor (beta chain) was captured in a study of vaccination and CD4 T cells after COVID-19. Overall study: Blood was drawn a median roughly 79 days post second dose, range 14 to 241. Overlapping SARS-CoV-2, HCoV-NL63, HCoV-OC43 and HCoV-229E spike peptides were used to stimulate cells.

In germline, CDR1 is LNHDA, CDR2 SQIVND (reference sequence). V dropped 1 base and J dropped 3 bases, with 4 bases sitting between them. CDR3 length: 13 amino acids. An Oncomine TCR Beta short-read assay was used to sequence the DNA from cultured CD4+ T cells. TCRdb analysed the PCR reads with MiXCR anew, one entry per CDR3 protein. The sample has some 4,000 distinct CDR3 sequences, more than 60% seen once; the top ten hold 31%. Sample treatment: approximately nine-day PBMC culture with coronavirus spike peptide pools or control peptides (ViraFEST assay). Investigators obtained the unexposed donor's CD4+ T cells before the COVID-19 pandemic (2011-2018). ViraFEST expanded antigen-specific T cells with peptide pools, then sequenced TCRs. CD4+ T cells from unexposed donors were probed, cells permitting, with SARS-CoV-2 S/N and four cold-coronavirus spikes. This clonotype was detected once. Its antigen is undetermined.

The chain couples TRBV19 to TRBJ2-1, with unresolved D. The material sequenced was CD4+ T cells from blood, cultured in vitro. The origin of this receptor is a human donor in good health. CDR3 in amino acids: CASSIGNYNEQFF. In nucleotides, the CDR3 is TGTGCCAGTAGTATAGGGAACTACAATGAGCAGTTCTTC.